Listed here are 28 T cell receptor beta chains from one sample, sequenced in a study of glioma-infiltrating T cells after dendritic cell vaccination. Profiled with immunoSEQ multiplex PCR; TCRdb holds only in-frame clones, not every one. The sample has about 50,000 clones; around 91% are singletons. Time point indicated: after dendritic cell vaccination, including at tumor progression/relapse. The sample here was blood, taken after dendritic cell vaccination. These TCRs come from a human donor with glioblastoma.

V and J are TRBV9 and TRBJ2-5, with a possible D match to TRBD2 (6 bases). The V gene lost 0 bases and the J gene lost 2 bases, with 11 bases spanning the gap. The germline CDR1 and CDR2 sequences are SGDLS and YYNGEE. CDR3 size: 15 residues. The DNA for the CDR3 is TGTGCCAGCAGCGTAGGGACTGGGACTCAAGAGACCCAGTACTTC. This translates into CASSVGTGTQETQYF.

This chain uses TRBV4-1 with TRBJ2-7; perhaps TRBD1 as D (7 bases). Germline V gives CDR1 MGHRA, CDR2 YSYEKL. V dropped 3 bases and J dropped 4 bases, with 13 bases sitting between them. This CDR3 has 14 residues. CDR3 coding DNA: TGCGCCAGCAGCCATGGCGGGACAGTTTACGAGCAGTACTTC. It translates to CASSHGGTVYEQYF.

This clone is classed as medium-sized (0.01 to 0.1%). The J gene is TRBJ2-1, the V gene TRBV27; 11 nucleotides line up with TRBD2. The germline gives CDR1 MNHEY, CDR2 SMNVEV (reference sequence). Trimming at V came to 5 bases and at J to 3 bases, leaving 3 bases not matched to a gene. The CDR3 covers 15 residues. The CDR3 region is CASSQTSGSYNEQFF. In nucleotides, the CDR3 is TGTGCCAGCAGTCAAACTAGCGGGAGCTACAATGAGCAGTTCTTC.

V is TRBV6-1 and J is TRBJ1-2; 12 bases fit TRBD1. The germline CDR1 and CDR2 sequences are MNHNS and SASEGT. The CDR3 totals 13 residues. Unmatched junction bases numbered 5, after V lost 7 bases and J lost 8 bases. CDR3 loop: CASKTGTGGGYTF. DNA for the CDR3: TGTGCCAGCAAAACCGGGACAGGGGGCGGCTACACCTTC.

By sample fraction, this clone is large. This chain connects TRBV7-3 to TRBJ2-1; 10 nucleotides match TRBD2. Losses at the gene ends were 0 bases for V and 4 bases for J; bases not matched to a gene: 0. The CDR3 totals 15 residues. Germline V CDR1 and CDR2: SGHTA, FQGTGA. The CDR3 DNA follows: TGTGCCAGCAGCTTAACAGCGGGAGGGTACAATGAGCAGTTCTTC. As protein: CASSLTAGGYNEQFF. Combining the CDR3 with reference TRBV7-3 and TRBJ2-1 gives the whole variable domain GAGVSQTPSNKVTEKGKYVELRCDPISGHTALYWYRQSLGQGPEFLIYFQGTGAADDSGLPNDRFFAVRPEGSVSTLKIQRTERGDSAVYLCASSLTAGGYNEQFFGPGTRLTVL.

This clone is a singleton in its sample. The rearrangement uses TRBV28 and TRBJ2-1, with D possibly TRBD1 on 5 matching bases. The CDR3 runs to 12 residues. V shed 7 bases and J shed 9 bases, with 13 bases lying between them. Looked up from germline, CDR1 is MDHEN and CDR2 is SYDVKM. In DNA form, the CDR3 reads TGTGCCAGCATGAGACAGATTGGTGAGCAGTTCTTC. This encodes CASMRQIGEQFF.

The gene calls are TRBV6-5 and TRBJ1-5; D is undetermined. Germline V gene lookup returns CDR1 MNHEY and CDR2 SVGAGI. V lost 6 bases, J lost 5 bases, and 11 bases lay in between. This CDR3 is built from 13 residues. The CDR3 coding sequence is TGTGCCAGCAGCCCGGACTACGATCAGCCCCAGCATTTT. Encoded protein: CASSPDYDQPQHF.

The chain uses TRBV7-2 and TRBJ2-5; 7 bases fit TRBD2. Gene TRBJ2-7 matches the end of the DNA better, so the J call may be wrong. The germline gives CDR1 SGHTA, CDR2 FQGNSA. The length of the CDR3 is 15 residues. This CDR3 is CASSLSGRNVDEQYF. CDR3 in DNA: TGTGCCAGCAGCTTGTCCGGGAGGAACGTCGACGAGCAGTACTTC.

The chain couples TRBV5-6 to TRBJ1-2; the D is unclear. The germline V and J ends were trimmed by 0 bases and 0 bases, with 9 bases remaining between them. The CDR3 covers 15 residues. Germline V lookup: CDR1 SGHDT, CDR2 YYEEEE. The CDR3 DNA follows: TGTGCCAGCAGCTTGGGGGCCCACGCTAACTATGGCTACACCTTC. Protein sequence: CASSLGAHANYGYTF.

This clone ranks as medium-sized. The chain combines TRBV2 with TRBJ2-7; possibly TRBD1 for D (6 bases). CDR3 size: 16 residues. V lost 4 bases and J lost 3, with 19 bases in between. Germline V lookup: CDR1 SNHLY, CDR2 FYNNEI. CDR3 amino acids: CASSGRRAGALYEQYF. For the CDR3, the DNA is TGTGCCAGCAGTGGTCGTCGGGCAGGGGCTCTCTACGAGCAGTACTTC.

V gene TRBV7-9 combines with J gene TRBJ2-7, with unresolved D. Germline lookup yields CDR1 SEHNR and CDR2 FQNEAQ (reference sequence). Deletions cut 0 bases from V and 0 bases from J, with 3 bases between. The CDR3 has 13 residues. CDR3 in amino acids: CASSLAISYEQYF. DNA for the CDR3: TGTGCCAGCAGCTTAGCCATCTCCTACGAGCAGTACTTC.

A single count supports this clone. V and J are TRBV28 and TRBJ1-4, with 10 bases fitting TRBD1. Germline V gene lookup returns CDR1 MDHEN and CDR2 SYDVKM. V shed 7 bases and J 8 bases; nucleotides not matched to a gene: 7. CDR3 length: 14 amino acids. DNA for the CDR3: TGTGCCAGCAATTACGGGACAGGGGACGAAAAACTGTTTTTT. Translated: CASNYGTGDEKLFF.

V gene TRBV10-3 combines with J gene TRBJ1-5; 9 positions agree with TRBD1. Trimming cost V 5 bases and J 3 bases; bases outside gene matches: 2. The CDR3 loop spans 14 amino acids. Germline V CDR1 and CDR2: ENHRY, SYGVKD. The CDR3 is CAISRTGDNQPQHF. For the CDR3, the DNA is TGTGCCATCAGTAGGACAGGGGACAATCAGCCCCAGCATTTT.

The chain links TRBV7-2 to TRBJ2-6; possibly TRBD2 for D (7 bases). Germline CDR1 is SGHTA and CDR2 is FQGNSA. V was cut by 2 bases and J by 0 bases, with 11 bases left in between. The CDR3 totals 17 residues. CDR3 protein: CASSLKAGASGANVLTF. CDR3 in DNA: TGTGCCAGCAGCTTAAAGGCGGGGGCCTCTGGGGCCAACGTCCTGACTTTC.

This clone was detected once. The J gene is TRBJ2-7, the V gene TRBV5-1; 11 bases align to TRBD2. The CDR3 length is 16 residues. Trimming took 2 bases from V and 3 from J; bases not matched to a gene: 7. Germline CDR1 is SGHRS and CDR2 is YFSETQ. CDR3 nucleotide sequence: TGCGCCAGCAGCTTCGCGGGGACTAGCGGAGACTACGAGCAGTACTTC. It specifies CASSFAGTSGDYEQYF.

The V call is TRBV7-8, the J call TRBJ2-7; 16 bases align to TRBD2. V trimming: 0 bases; J trimming: 2 bases; junction bases outside the gene matches: 7. This CDR3 has 19 residues. Germline-derived CDR1 and CDR2 are SGHVS and FQNEAQ. The CDR3 DNA is TGTGCCAGCAGCTTAGCTTTGACCGGGACTAGCGGGAGGGCCTACGAGCAGTACTTC. Translating it yields CASSLALTGTSGRAYEQYF. The full variable domain, in which reference TRBV7-8 and TRBJ2-7 provide the parts outside the CDR3, is GAGVSQSPRYKVAKRGQDVALRCDPISGHVSLFWYQQALGQGPEFLTYFQNEAQLDKSGLPSDRFFAERPEGSVSTLKIQRTQQEDSAVYLCASSLALTGTSGRAYEQYFGPGTRLTVT.

The chain recombines TRBV4-1 with TRBJ2-7, with a weak D call TRBD2 (6 bases). There are 17 residues in the CDR3. V was cut by 0 bases and J by 5 bases, with 20 bases left in between. Per the germline V gene, CDR1 is MGHRA and CDR2 is YSYEKL. CDR3 coding DNA: TGCGCCAGCAGCCAAGATTCCGCGACTAGATATGGCCACGAGCAGTACTTC. Encoded protein: CASSQDSATRYGHEQYF.

The chain recombines TRBV28 with TRBJ2-5; D is ambiguous. The J call is uncertain, as TRBJ2-7 better fits the DNA end. This CDR3 is built from 12 residues. Germline V gives CDR1 MDHEN, CDR2 SYDVKM. The CDR3: CASSRTAYEQYF. CDR3 DNA: TGTGCCAGCAGTAGAACAGCTTACGAGCAGTACTTC.

The CDR3 spells CASSVGTRSRNEQFF. CDR3 sequence (DNA): TGCGCCAGCAGTGTTGGGACTAGGAGCCGGAATGAGCAGTTCTTC. V and J are TRBV10-2 and TRBJ2-1; 8 bases align to TRBD2. Germline CDR1 and CDR2: WSHSY and SAAADI. V shed 4 bases and J 7 bases; nucleotides not matched to a gene: 9. The CDR3 has 15 residues.

The genes are TRBV9 and TRBJ2-7, with 9 bases lining up with TRBD1. The CDR3 consists of 15 residues. Germline values: CDR1 SGDLS, CDR2 YYNGEE. With 3 bases clipped from V and 5 bases from J, the junction kept 9 bases outside the gene matches. The CDR3 DNA is TGTGCCAGCAGCGCGGGACAGGGTGGGGGGAACGAGCAGTACTTC. It yields the protein CASSAGQGGGNEQYF.

This clone was observed a handful of times. The chain is built from TRBV10-3 and TRBJ1-4; 7 positions agree with TRBD1. The CDR3 has 14 residues. The trim removed 4 bases at V and 8 bases at J, leaving 7 bases unmatched. The germline gives CDR1 ENHRY, CDR2 SYGVKD. The CDR3 loop is CAISGQGNNEKLFF. CDR3 sequence (DNA): TGTGCCATCAGTGGACAGGGAAATAACGAAAAACTGTTTTTT.

V and J are TRBV28 and TRBJ1-2; 7 bases line up with TRBD1. CDR1 and CDR2 from the germline V gene are MDHEN and SYDVKM. CDR3 length: 15 residues. V dropped 6 bases and J dropped 2; count of bases not matched to a gene: 9. CDR3 bases: TGTGCCAGCAGCTTAACCGGGACAGCGAACTATGGCTACACCTTC. Amino acid sequence: CASSLTGTANYGYTF.

The V gene is TRBV6-5, the J gene TRBJ2-2; D is ambiguous. The CDR3 runs to 14 residues. The germline CDR1 and CDR2 sequences are MNHEY and SVGAGI. V lost 2 bases to trimming and J lost 6 bases, with 10 bases between them. The CDR3 nucleotides are TGTGCCAGCAGTTACATCTCTGGGCCCGGGGAGCTGTTTTTT. Residues: CASSYISGPGELFF.

Concerning this clone itself: A junction end diverges from the germline sequence, so it may reflect a read error. The chain combines TRBV5-6 with TRBJ1-1; D gene ambiguous. Germline V CDR1 and CDR2: SGHDT, YYEEEE. The length of the CDR3 is 14 residues. CDR3 DNA: TGTGCCAGCACCTTGACGGGGATGAACACTGAAGCTTTCTTT. Amino acids: CASTLTGMNTEAFF. The variable domain in full, with the rest retrieved from reference TRBV5-6 and TRBJ1-1, is DAGVTQSPTHLIKTRGQQVTLRCSPKSGHDTVSWYQQALGQGPQFIFQYYEEEERQRGNFPDRFSGHQFPNYSSELNVNALLLGDSALYLCASTLTGMNTEAFFGQGTRLTVV.

This chain links TRBV27 with TRBJ2-1; weak D call: TRBD2 (6 bases). CDR3 length: 16 residues. V was cut by 4 bases and J by 6 bases, with 19 bases left in between. The V gene's germline CDR1 is MNHEY and CDR2 SMNVEV (reference sequence). CDR3 bases: TGTGCCAGCAGTTCCCTTGGCGGAACTAGCTCCAATGAGCAGTTCTTC. Residues: CASSSLGGTSSNEQFF.

This clone was recorded once. This rearrangement joins TRBV19 to TRBJ2-5, with D hard to call. The J call may be wrong; the DNA end is better matched by TRBJ2-7. The CDR3 contains 14 residues. Germline CDR1 is LNHDA and CDR2 is SQIVND (reference sequence). The CDR3 here is CASSMSRGAYEQYF. In DNA, the CDR3 is TGTGCCAGTAGTATGAGTCGTGGGGCCTACGAGCAGTACTTC.

The chain carries TRBV7-9 and TRBJ2-1; D may be TRBD2 (5 bases). V was clipped by 4 bases and J by 6 bases, with 10 bases between them. The length of the CDR3 is 13 residues. Per the germline V gene, CDR1 is SEHNR and CDR2 is FQNEAQ (reference sequence). The CDR3, as DNA: TGTGCCAGCAGCTATCGCGGGTCCAATGAGCAGTTCTTC. Translated, it gives CASSYRGSNEQFF.

This clone has just a few counts. The rearrangement uses TRBV5-1 and TRBJ2-1; perhaps TRBD1 as D (5 bases). This CDR3 contains 14 residues. Per the germline V gene, CDR1 is SGHRS and CDR2 is YFSETQ. Trimming shortened V by 4 bases and J by 7 bases, and 15 bases separated the two germline ends. Here the CDR3 DNA reads TGCGCCAGCAGCCATGACAGTCCCTTGAATGAGCAGTTCTTC. Protein: CASSHDSPLNEQFF.